This TCR beta chain was observed in a study of Ad26.COV2.S vaccination and SARS-CoV-2 variants. Study at large: Donor was one of the participants in the Ad26.COV2.S arm of the COV1001 trial.

This CDR3 spans 15 amino acids. V lost 6 bases to trimming and J lost 1 base; unmatched junction nucleotides: 7. The germline V gene has CDR1 SGHKS and CDR2 YYEKEE (reference sequence). Treatment of the sample: approximately 18 received Ad26.COV2.S at low or high dose, single or two shots; 5 received placebo; per-sample allocation not given. The investigators took samples on day 63 after the first vaccine or placebo injection. Measured with immunoSEQ multiplex PCR; TCRdb has only the in-frame clones, and not every one. The sample holds about 280,000 clones, around 87% seen once. The study, taken as a whole, reports: Among vaccine recipients, spike-specific TCR breadth exceeded that of placebo recipients.

In the case of this clone: Its target is unknown.

This sequence originates from a person between 18 and 65 years old who received the Ad26.COV2.S COVID-19 vaccine or a placebo. Specimen: peripheral blood, collected in a trial of Ad26.COV2.S vaccine versus placebo. The genes are TRBV5-5 and TRBJ2-5; 9 nucleotides match TRBD2. The CDR3 DNA reads as TGTGCCAGCACCAATATAGCGGGAGTCCAAGAGACCCAGTACTTC. Translation: CASTNIAGVQETQYF.